Each of the 11 T cell receptor beta chains below was sequenced from the same sample in a study of cytomegalovirus exposure and HLA in healthy donors. Primers: 60 Vbeta forward and 13 Jbeta reverse. Libraries were prepared by immunoSEQ multiplex PCR; TCRdb keeps only in-frame clonotypes and omits some of them. The repertoire holds over 200,000 clones, approximately 78% seen once, with less than 4.5% in the top ten. The source material was PBMCs. The receptors were sampled from a male donor in good health and CMV-seronegative.

The V call is TRBV7-9, the J call TRBJ2-1; TRBD2 is a possible D gene (6 bases). The CDR3 has 14 residues. The V end lost 3 bases, the J end lost 3 bases, and 9 bases lay between the germline ends. Germline V CDR1 and CDR2: SEHNR, FQNEAQ (reference sequence). The CDR3 protein is CASSFTSHYNEQFF. The CDR3 DNA reads TGTGCCAGCAGCTTCACTAGCCACTACAATGAGCAGTTCTTC.

The rearrangement links TRBV5-1 to TRBJ2-3; possible D gene TRBD1, 5 bases. The ends were cut back, 0 bases at V and 0 bases at J, with 8 bases in the middle. The germline V gene encodes CDR1 SGHRS and CDR2 YFSETQ. The CDR3 covers 15 residues. CDR3: CASSLDRPSTDTQYF. CDR3 nucleotide sequence: TGCGCCAGCAGCTTGGACAGGCCTAGCACAGATACGCAGTATTTT.

The chain is built from TRBV5-1 and TRBJ2-7; a weak D match, TRBD2 (6 bases). The germline CDR1 and CDR2 sequences are SGHRS and YFSETQ. V was shortened by 0 bases and J by 2 bases, with 9 bases between the two germline ends. There are 14 residues in the CDR3. CDR3 amino acids: CASSLAGGTYEQYF. CDR3 coding DNA: TGCGCCAGCAGCTTGGCCGGCGGGACCTACGAGCAGTACTTC.

The J gene is TRBJ2-7, the V gene TRBV4-1, with TRBD1 identical over 9 bases. The CDR3 contains 14 residues. CDR1 MGHRA and CDR2 YSYEKL come from the germline V gene. After removal of 7 bases from V and 5 bases from J, the junction contained 9 bases not matched to a gene. The DNA for the CDR3 is TGCGCCAGCACCTTAGGGACAGGGAGTCACGAGCAGTACTTC. Its protein product is CASTLGTGSHEQYF.

This clone was seen once. V usage is TRBV7-9 and J usage is TRBJ2-3; 8 bases line up with TRBD2. Looked up from germline, CDR1 is SEHNR and CDR2 is FQNEAQ (reference sequence). J was trimmed by 1 base and V by 4 bases; bases with no gene match: 10. This CDR3 comprises 17 residues. The chain's CDR3 is CASSSTGAGGGTDTQYF. The CDR3 DNA follows: TGTGCCAGCAGCTCCACGGGGGCGGGAGGTGGCACAGATACGCAGTATTTT.

This chain joins TRBV5-1 and TRBJ2-3; 10 bases align to TRBD1. This CDR3 comprises 15 residues. J gave up 7 bases and V 3 bases, and 8 bases lay outside the gene matches. CDR1 and CDR2 (germline): SGHRS, YFSETQ. The DNA for the CDR3 is TGCGCCAGCAGCTCTGGACAGGGGGGAACATATACGCAGTATTTT. Translating gives CASSSGQGGTYTQYF.

J is TRBJ2-1 and V is TRBV6-5; the match to TRBD1 covers 9 bases. J gave up 2 bases and V 5 bases, and 4 bases lay outside the gene matches. The CDR3 is 15 amino acids. The germline V gene encodes CDR1 MNHEY and CDR2 SVGAGI. The CDR3: CASSPGTGPYNEQFF. CDR3 coding DNA: TGTGCCAGCAGTCCCGGGACAGGGCCCTACAATGAGCAGTTCTTC.

The chain links TRBV28 to TRBJ2-7; 7 bases align to TRBD1. The CDR3 is 15 amino acids. The V gene's germline CDR1 is MDHEN and CDR2 SYDVKM. V shed 4 bases, J shed 2 bases, and the junction held 8 bases outside the gene matches. CDR3 DNA sequence: TGTGCCAGCAGTTCCCCCGGGACAGCGGCCTACGAGCAGTACTTC. This gives the protein CASSSPGTAAYEQYF. The entire variable domain, with the rest obtained from reference TRBV28 and TRBJ2-7, is as follows: DVKVTQSSRYLVKRTGEKVFLECVQDMDHENMFWYRQDPGLGLRLIYFSYDVKMKEKGDIPEGYSVSREKKERFSLILESASTNQTSMYLCASSSPGTAAYEQYFGPGTRLTVT.

This clone turned up a few times. The chain couples TRBV6-1 to TRBJ2-3; 9 nucleotides line up with TRBD1. Germline V gene lookup returns CDR1 MNHNS and CDR2 SASEGT. After removal of 8 bases from V and 3 bases from J, the junction contained 9 bases not matched to a gene. The length of the CDR3 is 15 residues. CDR3: CASAEDRGWTDTQYF. DNA for the CDR3: TGTGCCAGCGCAGAGGACAGGGGCTGGACAGATACGCAGTATTTT.

Worth noting for this clone: Sequence at one end of the junction differs from germline and may be a read error. The V and J genes are TRBV7-9 and TRBJ1-3, with a weak D call TRBD1 (5 bases). CDR1 and CDR2 (germline): SEHNR, FQNEAQ (reference sequence). The CDR3 totals 9 residues. In nucleotides, the CDR3 is TGTGCCAGCACGCAGGGCCGGTTCTTT. Residues: CASTQGRFF. Full variable domain (rest looked up from reference TRBV7-9 and TRBJ1-3): DTGVSQNPRHKITKRGQNVTFRCDPISEHNRLYWYRQTLGQGPEFLTYFQNEAQLEKSRLLSDRFSAERPKGSFSTLEIQRTEQGDSAMYLCASTQGRFFGEGSWLTVV.

This clone was counted once. The chain employs TRBV6-5 and TRBJ1-1; 7 nucleotides line up with TRBD1. The V gene end was trimmed by 0 bases and the J gene end by 4 bases; junction bases not matched to a gene: 2. The CDR3 totals 14 residues. The germline V gene encodes CDR1 MNHEY and CDR2 SVGAGI. In nucleotides, the CDR3 is TGTGCCAGCAGTTACTCGGCAGGGGGCACTGAAGCTTTCTTT. Protein sequence: CASSYSAGGTEAFF.